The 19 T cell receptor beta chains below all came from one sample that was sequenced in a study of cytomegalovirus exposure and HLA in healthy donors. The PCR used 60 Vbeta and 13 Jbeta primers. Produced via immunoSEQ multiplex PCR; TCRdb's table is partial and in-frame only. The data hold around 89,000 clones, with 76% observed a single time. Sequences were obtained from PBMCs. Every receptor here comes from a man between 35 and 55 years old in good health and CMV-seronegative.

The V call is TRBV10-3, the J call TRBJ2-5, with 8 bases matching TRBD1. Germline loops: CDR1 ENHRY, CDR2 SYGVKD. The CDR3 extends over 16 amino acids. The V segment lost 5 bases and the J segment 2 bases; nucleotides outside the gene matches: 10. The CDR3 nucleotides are TGTGCCATCAGTAGTGCAACGGACAGGGAACAAGAGACCCAGTACTTC. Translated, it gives CAISSATDREQETQYF.

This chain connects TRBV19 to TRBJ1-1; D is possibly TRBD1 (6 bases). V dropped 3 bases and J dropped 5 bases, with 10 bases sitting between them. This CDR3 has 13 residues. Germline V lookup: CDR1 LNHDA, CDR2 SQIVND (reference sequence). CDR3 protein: CASSMPGVTEAFF. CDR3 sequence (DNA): TGTGCCAGTAGTATGCCAGGGGTTACTGAAGCTTTCTTT.

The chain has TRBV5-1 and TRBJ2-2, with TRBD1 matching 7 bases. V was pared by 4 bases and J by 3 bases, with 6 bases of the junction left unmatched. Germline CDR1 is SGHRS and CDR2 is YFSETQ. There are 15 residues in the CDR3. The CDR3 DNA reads TGCGCCAGCAGCCCGGGACAGCTATACACCGGGGAGCTGTTTTTT. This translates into CASSPGQLYTGELFF.

CDR3 region: CASSQGTSGGAWEQFF. CDR3 sequence (DNA): TGTGCCAGCAGCCAAGGGACTAGCGGGGGGGCCTGGGAGCAGTTCTTC. V gene TRBV4-2 combines with J gene TRBJ2-1; 15 bases fit TRBD2. The CDR3 has 16 residues. CDR1 and CDR2 from the germline V gene are LGHNA and YNFKEQ. V lost 1 base, J lost 10 bases, and 5 bases stayed unmatched.

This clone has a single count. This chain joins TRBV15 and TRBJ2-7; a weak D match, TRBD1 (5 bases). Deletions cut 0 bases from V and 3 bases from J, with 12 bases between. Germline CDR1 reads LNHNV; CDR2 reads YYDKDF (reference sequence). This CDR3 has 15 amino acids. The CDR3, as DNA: TGTGCCACCAGCAGAGACGTGGGCAGGGTCTACGAGCAGTACTTC. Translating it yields CATSRDVGRVYEQYF.

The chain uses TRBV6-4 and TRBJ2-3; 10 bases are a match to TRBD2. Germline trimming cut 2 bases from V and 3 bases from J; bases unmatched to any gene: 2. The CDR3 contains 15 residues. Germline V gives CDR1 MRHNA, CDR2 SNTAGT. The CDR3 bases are TGTGCCAGCAGTGACGAGGGACTAGCGACAGATACGCAGTATTTT. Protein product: CASSDEGLATDTQYF.

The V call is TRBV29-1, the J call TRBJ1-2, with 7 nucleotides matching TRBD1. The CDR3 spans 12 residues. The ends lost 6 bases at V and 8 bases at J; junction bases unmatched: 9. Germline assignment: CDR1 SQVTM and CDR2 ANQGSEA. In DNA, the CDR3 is TGCAGCGTGGACAGGCAGTCAATGGGCTACACCTTC. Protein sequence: CSVDRQSMGYTF.

CDR3 region: CASSYRGKYEQYF. The CDR3 DNA sequence: TGTGCCAGCAGTTACCGGGGGAAGTACGAGCAGTACTTC. This sequence joins TRBV6-5 and TRBJ2-7, with a tentative D call TRBD2 (6 bases). Trimming stripped 2 bases from V and 4 bases from J, with 9 bases between. CDR1 and CDR2 (germline): MNHEY, SVGAGI. The CDR3 is 13 residues long.

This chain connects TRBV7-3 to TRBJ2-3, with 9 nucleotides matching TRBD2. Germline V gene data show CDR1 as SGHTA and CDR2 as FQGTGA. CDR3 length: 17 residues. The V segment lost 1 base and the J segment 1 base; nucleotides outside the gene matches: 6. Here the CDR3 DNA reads TGTGCCAGCAGCTTAAGTGGGTCTAGCGGGGGCACAGATACGCAGTATTTT. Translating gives CASSLSGSSGGTDTQYF.

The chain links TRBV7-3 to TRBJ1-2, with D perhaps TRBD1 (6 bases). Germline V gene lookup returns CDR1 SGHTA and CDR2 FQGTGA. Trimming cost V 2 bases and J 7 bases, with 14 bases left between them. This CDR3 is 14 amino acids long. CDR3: CASSLRPQQGGYTF. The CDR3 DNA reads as TGTGCCAGCAGCTTACGGCCTCAACAGGGTGGCTACACCTTC. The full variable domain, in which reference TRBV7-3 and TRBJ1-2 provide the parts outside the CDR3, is GAGVSQTPSNKVTEKGKYVELRCDPISGHTALYWYRQSLGQGPEFLIYFQGTGAADDSGLPNDRFFAVRPEGSVSTLKIQRTERGDSAVYLCASSLRPQQGGYTFGSGTRLTVV.

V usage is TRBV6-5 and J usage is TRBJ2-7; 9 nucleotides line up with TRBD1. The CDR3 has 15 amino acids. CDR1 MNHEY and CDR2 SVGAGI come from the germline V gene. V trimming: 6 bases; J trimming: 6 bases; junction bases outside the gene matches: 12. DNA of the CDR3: TGTGCCAGCAGGAACCCGGGACAGGGAACTCTCGAGCAGTACTTC. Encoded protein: CASRNPGQGTLEQYF.

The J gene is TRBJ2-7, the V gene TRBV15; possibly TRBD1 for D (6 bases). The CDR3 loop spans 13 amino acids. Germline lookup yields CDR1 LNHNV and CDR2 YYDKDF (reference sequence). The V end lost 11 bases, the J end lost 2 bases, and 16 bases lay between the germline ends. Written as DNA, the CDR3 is TGTGCCTCGCCGGACAGTGATACCTACGAGCAGTACTTC. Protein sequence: CASPDSDTYEQYF.

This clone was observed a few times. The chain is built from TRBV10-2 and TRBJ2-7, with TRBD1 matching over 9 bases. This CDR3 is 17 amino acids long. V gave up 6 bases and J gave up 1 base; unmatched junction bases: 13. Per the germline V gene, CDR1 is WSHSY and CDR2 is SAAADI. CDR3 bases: TGCGCCAGCAGCAACCCAGGACAGGGGAAAGCTTCCTACGAGCAGTACTTC. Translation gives CASSNPGQGKASYEQYF.

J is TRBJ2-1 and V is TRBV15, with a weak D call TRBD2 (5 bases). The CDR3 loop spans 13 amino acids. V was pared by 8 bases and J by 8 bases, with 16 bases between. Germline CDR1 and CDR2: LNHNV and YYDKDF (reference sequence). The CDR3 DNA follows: TGTGCCACCGGAGCGGCCCCTAGGTATGAGCAGTTCTTC. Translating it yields CATGAAPRYEQFF. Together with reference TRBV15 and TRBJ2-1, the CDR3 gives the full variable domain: DAMVIQNPRYQVTQFGKPVTLSCSQTLNHNVMYWYQQKSSQAPKLLFHYYDKDFNNEADTPDNFQSRRPNTSFCFLDIRSPGLGDTAMYLCATGAAPRYEQFFGPGTRLTVL.

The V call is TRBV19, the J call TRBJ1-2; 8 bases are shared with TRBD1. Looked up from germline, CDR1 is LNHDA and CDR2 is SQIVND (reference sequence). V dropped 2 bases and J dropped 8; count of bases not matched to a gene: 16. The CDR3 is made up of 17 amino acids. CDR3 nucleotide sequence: TGTGCCAGTAGTATAACCGCGTCAGGGGGCGCATTGGAAGGCTACACCTTC. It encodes CASSITASGGALEGYTF.

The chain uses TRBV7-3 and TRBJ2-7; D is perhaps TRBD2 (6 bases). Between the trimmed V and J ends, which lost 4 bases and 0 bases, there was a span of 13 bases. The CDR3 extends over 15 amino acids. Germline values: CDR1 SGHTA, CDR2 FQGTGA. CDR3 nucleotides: TGTGCCAGCAGCTCTGTGGGGGGACCCTCCTACGAGCAGTACTTC. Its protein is CASSSVGGPSYEQYF.

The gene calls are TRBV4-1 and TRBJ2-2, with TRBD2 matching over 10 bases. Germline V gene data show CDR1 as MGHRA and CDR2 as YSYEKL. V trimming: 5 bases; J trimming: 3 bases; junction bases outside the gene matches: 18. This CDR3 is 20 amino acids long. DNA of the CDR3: TGCGCCAGCAGCTTCCTGCTAGCGGGGGTGCGTCCCGAATACACCGGGGAGCTGTTTTTT. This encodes CASSFLLAGVRPEYTGELFF.

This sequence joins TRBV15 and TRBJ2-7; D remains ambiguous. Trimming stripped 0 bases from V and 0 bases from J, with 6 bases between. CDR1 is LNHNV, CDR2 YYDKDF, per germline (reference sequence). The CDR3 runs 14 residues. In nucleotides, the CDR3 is TGTGCCACCAGCAGAGATCGCGGCTCCTACGAGCAGTACTTC. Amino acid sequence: CATSRDRGSYEQYF.

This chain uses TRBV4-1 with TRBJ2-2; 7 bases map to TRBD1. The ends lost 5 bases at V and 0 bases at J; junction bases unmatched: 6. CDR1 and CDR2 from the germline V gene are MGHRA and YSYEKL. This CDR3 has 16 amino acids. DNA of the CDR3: TGCGCCAGCAGCGTCTCCGGGACAGCGAACACCGGGGAGCTGTTTTTT. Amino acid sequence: CASSVSGTANTGELFF.